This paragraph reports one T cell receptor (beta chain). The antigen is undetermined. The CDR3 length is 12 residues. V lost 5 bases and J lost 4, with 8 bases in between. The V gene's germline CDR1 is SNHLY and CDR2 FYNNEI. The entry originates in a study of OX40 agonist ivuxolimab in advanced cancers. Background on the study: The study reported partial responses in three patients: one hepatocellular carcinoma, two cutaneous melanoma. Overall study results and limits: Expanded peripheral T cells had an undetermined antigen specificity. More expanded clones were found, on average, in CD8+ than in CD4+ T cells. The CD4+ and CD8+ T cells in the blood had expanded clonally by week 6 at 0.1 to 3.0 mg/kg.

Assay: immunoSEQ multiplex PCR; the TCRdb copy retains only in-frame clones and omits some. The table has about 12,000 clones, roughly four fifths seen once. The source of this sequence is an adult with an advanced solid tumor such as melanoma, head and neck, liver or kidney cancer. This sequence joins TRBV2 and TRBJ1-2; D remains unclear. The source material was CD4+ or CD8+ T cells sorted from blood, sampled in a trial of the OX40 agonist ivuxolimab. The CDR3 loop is CASSLKTYGYTF. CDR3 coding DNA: TGTGCCAGCAGTCTAAAGACCTATGGCTACACCTTC.